This T cell receptor (beta chain) was profiled in a study of CD8+CD57+ T cells in acquired aplastic anemia (dated by TCRdb to 2017 to 2018). At the level of the whole study: On average, sorted CD4+ and CD8+ cells yielded 2.5 to 3.5 ug of extracted DNA, with a range of roughly 0.19 to 27.4 ug. CD8+CD57+ expansion was defined as frequency above the mean frequency observed in healthy subjects.

TCR beta VDJ combination and CDR3 sequence profiling used genomic DNA as the template. TCR repertoire sequencing was run on an Illumina HiSeq 2000. The study's processing was this. TRBV/TRBJ rearrangement plots, CDR3 size and DJ length profiles, and Simpson's diversity index were used to assess repertoires. Whichever DNA sequence was most abundant in the deep sequencing data was defined as the immunodominant clone. CDR3 amino acid sequences were checked for sharing between subjects and were compared against published repertoires and the VDJdb database. TCRdb reran the public reads through fastp at Q25 and MiXCR, keeping productive beta chains. Identical CDR3 protein sequences are pooled into one entry, listed with their most common genes and DNA. These V and J calls rely on TCRdb rather than the paper's analysis. Here the sample has about 180,000 distinct CDR3 sequences; less than 60% occur a single time. The ten largest clones take up about 1.8% of the sample.

On this clonotype itself: The specificity of this receptor is unknown. No clone much larger than this one lies a single base away; base qualities are absent.

At the junction V is shortened by 3 bases and J by 2 bases, with 14 bases in between. As encoded in the germline V gene (reference sequence), CDR1 is DFQATT while CDR2 is SNEGSKA. The CDR3 contains 14 residues, cysteine and phenylalanine counted. Only the CDR3 region is kept as DNA, spanning 42 bases read in frame from base 1. The patients picked for sequencing were ones in whom flow cytometry had shown an expansion of CD8+CD57+ cells. Every patient had severe acquired aplastic anemia, diagnosed using the International Study of Aplastic Anemia and Agranulocytosis and Camitta criteria. At the time blood was sampled, none of the patients had received any therapy. TCR repertoires of sorted CD4+ and CD8+ blood T cells from severe aplastic anemia patients and healthy subjects were deep-sequenced in the study. In the USA, patient enrollment took place under clinicaltrials.gov protocols 00001620, 01623167, 00001397, 00071045, 00081523 and 00961064. Ficoll-Paque density gradient centrifugation was used to isolate peripheral blood mononuclear cells. Before DNA was extracted, CD4+ and CD8+ T cells were sorted using either FACS or magnetic beads.

What the work shows at the level of the full study, not this receptor alone: Patients and healthy controls showed no significant difference in CD8+ Simpson's diversity (P=0.060). About 29 CD8+ CDR3 sequences were found to be shared between patients and controls, but these sequences appeared to be highly expressed in patients and within the immunodominant clones of the patients.

The chain is assembled from TRBV20-1 and TRBJ2-7; the D gene cannot be resolved reliably. Sequences were obtained from sorted CD4+, CD8+, or CD8+CD57+ T cells (not recorded which) from PBMCs. The clonotype was recovered from a human donor with aplastic anemia. The nucleotide sequence is given as TGCAGTGCTAGTTTACCGGGTGGCACCTACGAGCAGTACTTC. It is translated as CSASLPGGTYEQYF.